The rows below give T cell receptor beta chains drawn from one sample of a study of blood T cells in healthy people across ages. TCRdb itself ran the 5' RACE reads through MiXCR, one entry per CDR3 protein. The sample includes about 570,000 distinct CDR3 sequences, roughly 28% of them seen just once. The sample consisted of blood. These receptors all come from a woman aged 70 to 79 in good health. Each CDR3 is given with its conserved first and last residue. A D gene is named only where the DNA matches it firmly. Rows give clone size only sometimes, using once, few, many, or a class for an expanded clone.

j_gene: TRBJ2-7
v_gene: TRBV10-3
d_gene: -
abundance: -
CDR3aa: CAIRGTRGEQYF
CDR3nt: TGTGCCATCAGGGGTACTAGAGGCGAGCAGTACTTC

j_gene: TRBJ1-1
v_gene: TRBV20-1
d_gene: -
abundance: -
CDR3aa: CSARRIQGRNTEVFF
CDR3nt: TGCAGTGCTAGAAGGATACAGGGAAGAAACACTGAAGTTTTCTTT

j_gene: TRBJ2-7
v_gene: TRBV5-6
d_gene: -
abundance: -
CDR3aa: CASSRAGIYEQYF
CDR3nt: TGTGCCAGCAGTCGAGCAGGGATCTACGAGCAGTACTTC

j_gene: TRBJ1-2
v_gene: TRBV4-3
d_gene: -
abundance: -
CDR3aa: CASSQEPQGGGGYTF
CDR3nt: TGCGCCAGCAGTCAAGAACCCCAGGGAGGGGGAGGCTACACCTTC

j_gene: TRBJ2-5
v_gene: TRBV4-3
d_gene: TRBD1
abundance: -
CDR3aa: CASSQDRSGTGNFF
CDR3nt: TGCGCCAGCAGCCAAGATCGCTCCGGGACAGGTAACTTCTTC

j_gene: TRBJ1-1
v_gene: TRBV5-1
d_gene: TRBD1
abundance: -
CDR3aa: CASSLDYMEDRGAFF
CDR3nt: TGCGCCAGCAGCTTGGATTATATGGAGGACAGGGGAGCTTTCTTT

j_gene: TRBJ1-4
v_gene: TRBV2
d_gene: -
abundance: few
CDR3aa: CASSYGRGRGATNEKLFF
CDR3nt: TGTGCCAGCAGTTATGGACGGGGGAGGGGAGCAACTAATGAAAAACTGTTTTTT

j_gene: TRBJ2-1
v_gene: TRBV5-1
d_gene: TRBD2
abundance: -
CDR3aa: CASSPTGNTGGNEQFF
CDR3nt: TGCGCCAGCAGCCCTACGGGGAATACGGGAGGGAATGAGCAGTTCTTC

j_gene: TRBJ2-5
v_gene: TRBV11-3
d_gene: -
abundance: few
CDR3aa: CASGERLGGTQYF
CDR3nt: TGTGCCAGCGGAGAGAGACTAGGGGGGACCCAGTACTTC

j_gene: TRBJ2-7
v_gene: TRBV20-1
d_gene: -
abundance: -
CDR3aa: CSAAGSRYEQYF
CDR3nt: TGCAGTGCGGCGGGATCACGATACGAGCAGTACTTC

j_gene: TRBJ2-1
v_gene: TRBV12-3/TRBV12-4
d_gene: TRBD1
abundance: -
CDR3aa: CASSFGDRGVGEQFF
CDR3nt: TGTGCCAGCAGTTTCGGGGACAGGGGTGTAGGTGAGCAGTTCTTC

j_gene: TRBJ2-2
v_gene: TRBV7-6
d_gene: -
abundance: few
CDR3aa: CASSLGHLNTGELFF
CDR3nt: TGTGCCAGCAGCTTAGGACACTTGAACACCGGGGAGCTGTTTTTT

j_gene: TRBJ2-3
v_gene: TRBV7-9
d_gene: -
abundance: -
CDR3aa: CASNSRQMTRTDTQYF
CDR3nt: TGTGCCAGCAACTCCCGACAGATGACCCGCACAGATACGCAGTATTTT

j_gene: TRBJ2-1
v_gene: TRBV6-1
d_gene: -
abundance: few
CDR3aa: CASSEAGAGNEQFF
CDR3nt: TGTGCCAGCAGTGAAGCCGGGGCCGGGAATGAGCAGTTCTTC

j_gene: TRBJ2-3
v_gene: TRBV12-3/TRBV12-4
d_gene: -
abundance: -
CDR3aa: CASSLGEADTQYF
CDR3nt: TGTGCCAGCAGTTTGGGGGAAGCAGATACGCAGTATTTT

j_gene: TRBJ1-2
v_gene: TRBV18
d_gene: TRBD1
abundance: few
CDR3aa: CASSPNVQGTDGYTF
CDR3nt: TGTGCCAGCTCACCGAACGTACAGGGGACGGATGGCTACACCTTC

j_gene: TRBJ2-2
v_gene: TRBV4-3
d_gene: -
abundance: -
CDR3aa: CASSRRQGNTGELFF
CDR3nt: TGCGCCAGCAGTAGGCGCCAGGGCAACACCGGGGAGCTGTTTTTT

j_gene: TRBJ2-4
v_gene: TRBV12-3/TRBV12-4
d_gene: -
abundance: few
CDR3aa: CASSSGTKNIQYF
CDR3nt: TGTGCCAGCAGCTCCGGGACCAAAAACATTCAGTACTTC

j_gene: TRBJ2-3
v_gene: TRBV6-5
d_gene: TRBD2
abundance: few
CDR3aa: CASTPPGLRTDTQYF
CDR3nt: TGTGCCAGCACTCCCCCGGGACTACGCACAGATACGCAGTATTTT

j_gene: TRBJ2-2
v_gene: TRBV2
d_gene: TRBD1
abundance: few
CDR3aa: CAIRQGDTGELFF
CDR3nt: TGTGCCATAAGACAGGGGGACACCGGGGAGCTGTTTTTT

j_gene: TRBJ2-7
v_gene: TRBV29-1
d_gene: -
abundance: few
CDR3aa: CSARMTSYEQYF
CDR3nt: TGCAGCGCCCGCATGACCTCCTACGAGCAGTACTTC

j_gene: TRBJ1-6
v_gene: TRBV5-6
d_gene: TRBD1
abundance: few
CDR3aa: CASSWGGRTGSPLLHF
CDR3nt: TGTGCCAGCAGCTGGGGAGGTAGGACAGGGTCCCCTCTCCTCCACTTT

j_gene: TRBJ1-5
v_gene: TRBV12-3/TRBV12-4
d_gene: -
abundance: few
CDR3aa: CASSFSGGDQPQHF
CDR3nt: TGTGCCAGCAGTTTTAGTGGAGGGGATCAGCCCCAGCATTTT

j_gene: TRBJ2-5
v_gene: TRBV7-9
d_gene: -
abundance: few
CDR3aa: CASSLGLKSKETQYF
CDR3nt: TGTGCCAGCAGCTTGGGGTTGAAGAGTAAAGAGACCCAGTACTTC

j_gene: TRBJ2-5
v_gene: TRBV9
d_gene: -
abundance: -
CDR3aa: CASSVEGRSTQYF
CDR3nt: TGTGCCAGCAGCGTAGAAGGAAGGAGTACCCAGTACTTC

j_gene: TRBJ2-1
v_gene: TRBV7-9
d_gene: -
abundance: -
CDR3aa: CASSNPYEQFF
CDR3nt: TGTGCCAGCAGCAACCCATATGAGCAGTTCTTC

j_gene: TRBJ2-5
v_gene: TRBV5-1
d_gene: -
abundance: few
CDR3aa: CASGFSTSETQYF
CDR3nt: TGCGCCAGCGGCTTTTCGACATCTGAGACCCAGTACTTC

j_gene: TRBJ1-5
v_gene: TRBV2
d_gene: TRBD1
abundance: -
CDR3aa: CASASGGHQPQHF
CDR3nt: TGTGCCAGCGCCTCAGGGGGCCATCAGCCCCAGCATTTT

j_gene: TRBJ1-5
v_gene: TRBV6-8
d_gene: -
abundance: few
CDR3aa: CASSLPITPRPSYSNQPQHF
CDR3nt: TGTGCCAGCAGTCTACCCATTACTCCGAGACCGTCTTATAGCAATCAGCCCCAGCATTTT

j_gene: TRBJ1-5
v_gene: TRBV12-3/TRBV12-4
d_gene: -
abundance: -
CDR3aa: CASSLGPGLPLHQPQHF
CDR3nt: TGTGCCAGCAGTTTAGGGCCAGGCCTTCCTCTCCATCAGCCCCAGCATTTT

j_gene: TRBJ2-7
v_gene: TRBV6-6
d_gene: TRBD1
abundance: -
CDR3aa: CASSYSQGQGGNYEQYF
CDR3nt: TGTGCCAGCAGTTACTCGCAGGGACAGGGGGGAAACTACGAGCAGTACTTC

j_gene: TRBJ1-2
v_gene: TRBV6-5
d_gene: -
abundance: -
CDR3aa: CASFGRTSSSYTF
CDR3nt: TGTGCCAGCTTCGGGAGGACGTCCTCCTCCTACACCTTC

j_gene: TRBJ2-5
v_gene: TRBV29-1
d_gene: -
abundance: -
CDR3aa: CSALWGQQETQYF
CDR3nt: TGCAGCGCCCTTTGGGGGCAACAAGAGACCCAGTACTTC

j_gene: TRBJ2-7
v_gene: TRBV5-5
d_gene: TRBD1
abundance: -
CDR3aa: CASIPTRDRGYEQYF
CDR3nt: TGTGCCAGCATCCCGACCCGGGACAGGGGTTACGAGCAGTACTTC

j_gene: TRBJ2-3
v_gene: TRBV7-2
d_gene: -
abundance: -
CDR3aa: CASSRSRVQKDTQYF
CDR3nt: TGTGCCAGCAGCCGAAGCCGGGTCCAGAAGGATACGCAGTATTTT

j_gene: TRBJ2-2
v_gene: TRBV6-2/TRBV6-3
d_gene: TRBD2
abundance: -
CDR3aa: CACDRGTRPPLDTGELFF
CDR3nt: TGTGCCTGCGACAGAGGGACTAGACCACCTTTAGACACCGGGGAGCTGTTTTTT

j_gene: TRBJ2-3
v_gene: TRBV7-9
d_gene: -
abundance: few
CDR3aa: CASSQGGIWGATTDTQYF
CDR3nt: TGTGCCAGCAGCCAGGGGGGTATTTGGGGCGCTACCACAGATACGCAGTATTTT

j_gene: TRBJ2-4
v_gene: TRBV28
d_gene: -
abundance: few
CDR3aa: CASSLRGGTAKNIQYF
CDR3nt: TGTGCCAGCAGTTTACGAGGAGGGACAGCCAAAAACATTCAGTACTTC

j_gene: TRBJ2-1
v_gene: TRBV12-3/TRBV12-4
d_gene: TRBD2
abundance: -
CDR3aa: CASTLAGGRNEQFF
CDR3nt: TGTGCCAGCACCCTAGCGGGGGGTCGAAATGAGCAGTTCTTC

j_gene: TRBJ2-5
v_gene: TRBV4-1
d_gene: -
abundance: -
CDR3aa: CASSQEGVTKETQYF
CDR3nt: TGCGCCAGCAGCCAAGAAGGGGTTACTAAGGAGACCCAGTACTTC

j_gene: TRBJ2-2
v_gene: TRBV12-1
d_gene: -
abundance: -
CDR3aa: CASSFRPNTGELFF
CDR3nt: TGTGCCAGCAGCTTCCGACCGAACACCGGGGAGCTGTTTTTT

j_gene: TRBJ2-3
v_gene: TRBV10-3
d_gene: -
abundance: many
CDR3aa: CAIATAGDTQYF
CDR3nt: TGTGCCATCGCTACGGCCGGTGATACGCAGTATTTT

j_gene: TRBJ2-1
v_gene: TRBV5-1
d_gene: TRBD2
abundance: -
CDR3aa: CASSSFTSGGSSYNEQFF
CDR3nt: TGCGCCAGCAGCTCCTTTACTAGCGGGGGGAGCTCCTACAATGAGCAGTTCTTC

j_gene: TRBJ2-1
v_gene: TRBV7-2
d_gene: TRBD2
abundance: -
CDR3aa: CASRLGSGGYNEQFF
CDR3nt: TGTGCCAGCAGATTAGGGAGCGGGGGCTACAATGAGCAGTTCTTC

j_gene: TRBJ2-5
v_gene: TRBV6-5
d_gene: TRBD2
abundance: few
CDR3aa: CASRRTRNQLGRETQYF
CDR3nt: TGTGCCAGCAGGAGGACTAGGAATCAATTGGGCCGAGAGACCCAGTACTTC

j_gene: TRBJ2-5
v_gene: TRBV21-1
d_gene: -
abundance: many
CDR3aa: CASSNGGQETQYF
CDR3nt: TGTGCCAGCAGCAACGGAGGTCAAGAGACCCAGTACTTC